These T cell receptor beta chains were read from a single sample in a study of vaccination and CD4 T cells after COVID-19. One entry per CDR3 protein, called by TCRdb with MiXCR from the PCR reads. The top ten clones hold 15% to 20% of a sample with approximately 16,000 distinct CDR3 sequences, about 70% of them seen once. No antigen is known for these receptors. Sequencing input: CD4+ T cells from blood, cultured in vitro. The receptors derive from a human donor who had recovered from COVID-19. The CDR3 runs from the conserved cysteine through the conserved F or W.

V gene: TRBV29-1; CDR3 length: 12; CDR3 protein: CSVVLRAGELFF
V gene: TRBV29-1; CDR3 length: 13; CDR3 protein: CSAHDGLGETQYF
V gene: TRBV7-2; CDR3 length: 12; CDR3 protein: CASSLEGKTQYF
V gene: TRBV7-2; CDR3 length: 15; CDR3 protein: CASSLGSAPDPPQYF
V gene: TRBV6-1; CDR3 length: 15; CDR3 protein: CASSWTAMGNQPQHF
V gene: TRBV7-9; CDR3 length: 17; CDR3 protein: CASIWVPRTGHTGELFF
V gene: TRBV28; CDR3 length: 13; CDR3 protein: CASSLWGSQPQHF
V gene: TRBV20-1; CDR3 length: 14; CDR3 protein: CSARDQGLNTEAFF
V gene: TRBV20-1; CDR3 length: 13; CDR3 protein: CSALSGRINEQYF
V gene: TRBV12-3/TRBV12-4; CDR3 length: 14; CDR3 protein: CASRGTTLQETQYF
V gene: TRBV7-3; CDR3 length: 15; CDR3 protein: CASSSGLAGVHEQYF
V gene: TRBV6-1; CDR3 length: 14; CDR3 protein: CASSPDRGTYEQYF
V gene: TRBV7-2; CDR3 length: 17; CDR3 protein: CASSSQPPGHSGNTIYF
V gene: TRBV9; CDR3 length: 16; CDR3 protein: CASSVTPQGSSDTQYF
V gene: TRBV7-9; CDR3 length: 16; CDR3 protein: CASSYDRVLLGNTIYF